This T cell receptor beta chain was observed in a study of CD8+CD57+ T cells in acquired aplastic anemia. Patients included in sequencing had previously demonstrated CD8+CD57+ cell expansion by flow cytometry. This CDR3 is built from 14 residues. CDR1 and CDR2 (germline): WSHSY, SAAADI. The junction had 11 bases not matched to a gene; V was cut back by 7 bases and J by 6 bases. Notes on the study in general: Patients had about 31 CD8+ CDR3 sequences in common with controls (the shared set). Patients and controls had CD8+ Simpson's diversity values that were not significantly distinct.

Relative to its sample, this clonotype is medium-sized. Antigen specificity is unknown. For CDR3 and TCR beta VDJ profiling, genomic DNA was the template used. TCRdb redid the calling of the reads with MiXCR, one entry per CDR3 protein. The repertoire consists of approximately 57,000 distinct CDR3 sequences, with roughly three fifths occurring once and the leading ten covering roughly 16%. The chain uses TRBV10-2 and TRBJ1-1; the match to TRBD1 covers 7 bases. The clonotype comes from a human donor with aplastic anemia. Material for sequencing was sorted CD4+, CD8+, or CD8+CD57+ T cells (not recorded which) from PBMCs. CDR3 residues: CASMSTGSSAEAFF. The CDR3 bases are TGCGCCAGCATGTCGACAGGGTCCTCGGCTGAAGCTTTCTTT.